This TCR beta chain derives from a study of CD8+CD57+ T cells in acquired aplastic anemia. CDR3 and TCR beta VDJ profiling relied on genomic DNA as the template. TCRdb reprocessed the reads via MiXCR and lists one record per CDR3 protein. Of about 190,000 distinct CDR3 sequences in the sample, 48% were seen once. Remarks on this clonotype: Its target is not known.

It was patients with CD8+CD57+ cell expansion by flow cytometry who were chosen for sequencing. Germline lookup yields CDR1 LNHDA and CDR2 SQIVND (reference sequence). The CDR3 totals 14 residues. Unmatched junction bases numbered 2, after V lost 8 bases and J lost 2 bases. Whole-study findings and limits: Roughly 31 CD8+ CDR3 sequences occurred in both the patients and the controls.

The sequence derives from a human donor with aplastic anemia. J is TRBJ1-6 and V is TRBV19; 8 nucleotides line up with TRBD1. The material sequenced was sorted CD4+, CD8+, or CD8+CD57+ T cells (not recorded which) from PBMCs. CDR3 region: CASGDRTYNSPLHF. The CDR3 coding sequence is TGTGCCAGTGGGGACAGGACCTATAATTCACCCCTCCACTTT.